The present entry profiles one T cell receptor (beta chain) with its context. The sample comes from a study of blood T cell repertoires in COVID-19. At the level of the study: Spain, Italy and the United States supplied samples that represented acute and convalescent COVID-19. T cells, B-cell-depleted T cells, or PBMCs supplied cDNA or gDNA.

The germline V gene encodes CDR1 MDHEN and CDR2 SYDVKM. The germline V and J ends were trimmed by 11 bases and 4 bases, with 19 bases remaining between them. This CDR3 contains 14 residues. Original processing notes: Nucleated cell number was recorded as an estimate derived from reference gene primer amplification. Only in-frame clones appear in the TCRdb table, and some are missing; sequencing was by immunoSEQ multiplex PCR. That table is the source of V, J and clone size, and D and trimming were worked out from the DNA. Of 150,000 to 200,000 clones listed, nearly 90% are singletons. The sample taken for sequencing was peripheral blood. The V gene is TRBV28, the J gene TRBJ2-3; a weak D match, TRBD2 (5 bases). This receptor was identified in a man between 18 and 35 years old who had recovered from COVID-19. CDR3 protein: CAWAGSRSADTQYF. CDR3 nucleotides: TGTGCCTGGGCGGGTTCACGTAGCGCAGATACGCAGTATTTT.